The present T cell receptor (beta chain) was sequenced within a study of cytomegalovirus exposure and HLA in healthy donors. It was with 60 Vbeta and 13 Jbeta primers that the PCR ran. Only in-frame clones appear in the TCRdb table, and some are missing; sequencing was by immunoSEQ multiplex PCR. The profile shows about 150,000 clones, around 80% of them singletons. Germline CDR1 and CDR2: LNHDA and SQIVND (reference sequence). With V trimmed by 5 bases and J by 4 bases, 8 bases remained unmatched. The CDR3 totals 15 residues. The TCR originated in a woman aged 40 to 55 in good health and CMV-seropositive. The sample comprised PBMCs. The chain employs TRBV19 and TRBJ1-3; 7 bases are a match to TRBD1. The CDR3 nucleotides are TGTGCCAGTAGTCCCAGAACGGACAGGGGAAACACCATATATTTT. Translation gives CASSPRTDRGNTIYF.